This T cell receptor beta chain was recovered during a study of T cells after posttransplantation cyclophosphamide. Trimming stripped 4 bases from V and 7 bases from J, with 15 bases between. Germline assignment: CDR1 LGHNA and CDR2 YSLEER. This CDR3 has 14 residues. Profiled with immunoSEQ multiplex PCR; TCRdb holds only in-frame clones, not every one. This sample carries some 61,000 clones, 90% to 95% of them seen once, and the ten largest clones take 3%. V and J are TRBV4-3 and TRBJ2-3; weak D call: TRBD2 (5 bases). This TCR derives from a woman aged 25 to 39 in good health and a related stem cell transplant donor. Sequences were obtained from PBMCs. DNA for the CDR3: TGCGCCAGCAGCCCGTGGGAGCCACCCCATACGCAGTATTTT. It specifies CASSPWEPPHTQYF.